This TCR beta chain was sequenced for a study of neurological immune-mediated disorders. Study as a whole: The roughly 34 patients with multiple sclerosis comprised roughly 30 relapsing-remitting cases and 3 secondary progressive cases. Study results and limitations: No CDR3 amino acid sequences recurred among expanded clones across subjects, suggesting private repertoires in all groups. Expansion of TCR clones was greatest in HTLV-1-associated myelopathy and smallest in multiple sclerosis, where it fell below that of healthy controls.

5'RACE employing 10-nucleotide random UMIs yielded the cDNA. TCRdb reprocessed the 5' RACE reads with MiXCR, giving one entry per CDR3 protein. The table lists 84,000 or so distinct CDR3 sequences, approximately 4.6% of them singletons. The time point denotes: longitudinal time-point 3. Worth noting for this clonotype: The antigen is undetermined. A read error may be the cause here, since a much bigger clone is one base away.

This clonotype originated in a woman aged 55-69 years with multiple sclerosis. Source material: PBMCs.

The CDR3: CAIREAGATYEQYF. For the CDR3, the DNA is TGTGCCATCAGGGAGGCCGGGGCCACCTACGAGCAGTACTTC. V and J are TRBV27 and TRBJ2-7; the D gene is possibly TRBD2 (6 bases). The CDR3 consists of 14 residues. Per the germline V gene, CDR1 is MNHEY and CDR2 is SMNVEV (reference sequence). The ends were cut back, 10 bases at V and 2 bases at J, with 18 bases in the middle.